A single sample is the source of the 11 T cell receptor beta chains below, sequenced in a study of T cell repertoires in cytomegalovirus infection. TCRdb itself ran the reads through MiXCR, one entry per CDR3 protein. Of about 83,000 distinct CDR3 sequences listed, approximately 45% are singletons. Antigens for these TCRs are unknown. The source was CD8+ T cells from cultured PBMCs, collected from culture after CMV antigen stimulation. The receptors originated from a human donor in good health (CMV status not recorded). Some clones in this sample may be carry-over from other donors' samples.

CDR3 sequence (DNA): TGTGCCAGCAGCTGGGACCTACCTGGCGACGAGCAGTACTTC. Its protein product is CASSWDLPGDEQYF. J is TRBJ2-7 and V is TRBV7-8; possibly TRBD1 or TRBD2 for D (5 bases each). The CDR3 has 14 residues. Germline CDR1 SGHVS, CDR2 FQNEAQ. V lost 4 bases to trimming and J lost 5 bases, with 15 bases between them.

The J gene is TRBJ2-1, the V gene TRBV7-4; D is possibly TRBD1 or TRBD2 (5 bases each). This CDR3 comprises 16 residues. V lost 9 bases and J 6 bases, leaving 24 bases between the germline ends. Germline CDR1 SGHVT, CDR2 SQSDAQ. The CDR3 sequence: CASLLPGQPRGNEQFF. CDR3 nucleotides: TGTGCCAGTCTCCTTCCGGGGCAGCCCCGTGGCAATGAGCAGTTCTTC.

There are a few counts of this clonotype. CDR3 in amino acids: CASSYRVGNYGYTF. CDR3 nucleotide sequence: TGTGCCAGCAGTTACAGAGTGGGTAACTATGGCTACACCTTC. The rearrangement links TRBV6-5 to TRBJ1-2, with D unclear. V was cut by 2 bases and J by 1 base, with 8 bases left in between. Germline-derived CDR1 and CDR2 are MNHEY and SVGAGI. This CDR3 has 14 amino acids.

This clonotype showed up just once. The genes are TRBV9 and TRBJ2-4; 8 bases align to TRBD1. The CDR3 is 16 residues long. With V trimmed by 0 bases and J by 6 bases, 8 bases remained unmatched. CDR1 SGDLS and CDR2 YYNGEE come from the germline V gene. In DNA, the CDR3 is TGTGCCAGCAGCGTAGGATTGGACAGGGTGGGAAACATTCAGTACTTC. Its protein product is CASSVGLDRVGNIQYF.

Ten or more counts support this clonotype. The rearrangement joins TRBV27 to TRBJ1-5; D is possibly TRBD1 (5 bases). V dropped 6 bases and J dropped 2 bases, with 11 bases sitting between them. The length of the CDR3 is 14 residues. CDR1 and CDR2 (germline): MNHEY, SMNVEV (reference sequence). The CDR3: CASSLRGGNQPQHF. DNA for the CDR3: TGTGCCAGCAGCTTGCGGGGCGGCAATCAGCCCCAGCATTTT.

V usage is TRBV7-9 and J usage is TRBJ2-1; no reliable D call. Trimming left V 5 bases short and J 0 bases short, with 14 bases between. The length of the CDR3 is 16 residues. Germline V gene sequence: CDR1 SEHNR, CDR2 FQNEAQ (reference sequence). CDR3 sequence reads: CASSRPPLSSYNEQFF. For the CDR3, the DNA is TGTGCCAGCAGCCGTCCCCCTTTGAGCTCCTACAATGAGCAGTTCTTC.

This clonotype was seen more than once but under ten times. The chain recombines TRBV7-3 with TRBJ2-3; D is perhaps TRBD2 (5 bases). CDR3 length: 15 amino acids. V was clipped by 7 bases and J by 0 bases, with 14 bases between them. The germline V gene has CDR1 SGHTA and CDR2 FQGTGA. In DNA, the CDR3 is TGTGCCAGCACCAGCGGTGGAGCTAGCACAGATACGCAGTATTTT. Protein product: CASTSGGASTDTQYF.

DNA of the CDR3: TGTGCCAGCAGCACACCGGGACAGGGGGCTAACAATGAGCAGTTCTTC. Its protein product is CASSTPGQGANNEQFF. The V gene is TRBV7-6, the J gene TRBJ2-1, with 12 bases lining up with TRBD1. This CDR3 is 16 amino acids long. Losses at the gene ends were 5 bases for V and 5 bases for J; bases not matched to a gene: 7. Germline loops: CDR1 SGHVS, CDR2 FNYEAQ. Filled out from reference TRBV7-6 and TRBJ2-1, the complete variable domain reads GAGVSQSPRYKVTKRGQDVALRCDPISGHVSLYWYRQALGQGPEFLTYFNYEAQQDKSGLPNDRFSAERPEGSISTLTIQRTEQRDSAMYRCASSTPGQGANNEQFFGPGTRLTVL.

This clonotype was picked up a small number of times. This chain joins TRBV7-8 and TRBJ1-6; 12 bases are a match to TRBD1. CDR3 size: 16 residues. Germline CDR1 SGHVS, CDR2 FQNEAQ. J was trimmed by 10 bases and V by 5 bases; bases with no gene match: 9. In DNA, the CDR3 is TGTGCCAGCAGCGCTCCGGGACAGGGGGCAGGGTCACCCCTCCACTTT. Protein product: CASSAPGQGAGSPLHF.

This clonotype has more than one count but fewer than ten. The V call is TRBV27, the J call TRBJ2-3; D is possibly TRBD2 (5 bases). The CDR3 spans 13 residues. Germline V gene sequence: CDR1 MNHEY, CDR2 SMNVEV (reference sequence). Trimming took 6 bases from V and 0 from J, leaving 7 bases between them. DNA for the CDR3: TGTGCCAGCAGGCGAGGGAGCACAGATACGCAGTATTTT. Amino acid sequence: CASRRGSTDTQYF.

This chain uses TRBV12-3 or TRBV12-4 with TRBJ2-3, with D possibly matching TRBD1 (6 bases). The CDR3 spans 14 residues. The V end was cut by 6 bases, the J end by 0 bases, with 10 bases between. The DNA of the CDR3 is TGTGCCAGCAGCCCGCAGGGGAGCACAGATACGCAGTATTTT. It encodes CASSPQGSTDTQYF.